The sequence of this T cell receptor (beta chain) was determined in a study of CD8+ T cells in alopecia areata. The CDR3 spans 14 residues. Germline CDR1 is ENHRY and CDR2 is SYGVKD. V lost 5 bases, J lost 10 bases, and 17 bases lay in between. RNA was isolated and reverse transcribed to cDNA, the sequencing template. Repertoires were generated with immunoSEQ multiplex PCR, while TCRdb's copy carries only in-frame clones and drops some. This table has 90,000 to 120,000 clones, about 83% appearing once. Treatment reported: oral pan-JAK inhibitor, 5-10 mg twice daily. This clonotype was sampled from a human donor with alopecia areata. This specimen was CD8+ T cells sorted from blood, taken at week 24, from a patient treated with tofacitinib. The chain has TRBV10-3 and TRBJ1-4; D may be TRBD1 (6 bases). This chain's CDR3 is CAISQTGPRGKLFF. CDR3 sequence (DNA): TGTGCCATCAGTCAGACAGGCCCCAGAGGAAAACTGTTTTTT.